The rows below give T cell receptor beta chains drawn from one sample of a study of blood T cell repertoires in COVID-19. The assay was immunoSEQ multiplex PCR, and TCRdb's table has in-frame clones only and misses some. The sample holds about 76,000 clones; 80% are singletons and the top ten take 10% to 15%. Sequenced: peripheral blood. These receptors all come from a human donor in a cohort sampled during active COVID-19. The CDR3 runs from the conserved cysteine through the conserved F or W. The D gene is left open where the match is weak. Part of the rows lack a size; the others show once, few, many or a class for expanded clones.

V: TRBV23-1
D: TRBD1
size: NA
J: TRBJ1-5
CDR3: CARTTGGAYQPQHF
DNA: TGCGCCAGGACGACAGGGGGCGCGTATCAGCCCCAGCATTTT

V: TRBV3-1/TRBV3-2
D: NA
size: NA
J: TRBJ1-1
CDR3: CASSQASEPEAFF
DNA: TGTGCCAGCAGCCAAGCTTCCGAGCCTGAAGCTTTCTTT

V: TRBV7-9
D: NA
size: NA
J: TRBJ1-5
CDR3: CASSLLSQPQHF
DNA: TGTGCCAGCAGTCTCCTTAGTCAGCCCCAGCATTTT

V: TRBV7-2
D: NA
size: NA
J: TRBJ2-7
CDR3: CASSSDRRSYEQYF
DNA: TGTGCCAGCAGCTCCGACAGGAGATCCTACGAGCAGTACTTC

V: TRBV11-2
D: NA
size: NA
J: TRBJ1-6
CDR3: CASSLGRGRSPLHF
DNA: TGTGCCAGCAGCTTAGGGCGGGGTCGGTCACCCCTCCACTTT

V: TRBV28
D: NA
size: NA
J: TRBJ2-4
CDR3: CASSLGGQPLAKNIQYF
DNA: TGTGCCAGCAGTTTGGGGGGGCAGCCTTTAGCCAAAAACATTCAGTACTTC

V: TRBV9
D: NA
size: NA
J: TRBJ2-1
CDR3: CASSVTHGEYNEQFF
DNA: TGTGCCAGCAGCGTAACACACGGGGAGTACAATGAGCAGTTCTTC

V: TRBV19
D: NA
size: once
J: TRBJ2-7
CDR3: CASSILGAYEQYF
DNA: TGTGCCAGTAGTATTCTCGGGGCCTACGAGCAGTACTTC

V: TRBV11-3
D: TRBD2
size: NA
J: TRBJ2-1
CDR3: CASQGAGVYNEQFF
DNA: TGTGCCAGCCAGGGAGCGGGAGTCTACAATGAGCAGTTCTTC

V: TRBV30
D: NA
size: NA
J: TRBJ2-3
CDR3: CAWSVLPRSTDTQYF
DNA: TGTGCCTGGAGTGTACTCCCAAGAAGCACAGATACGCAGTATTTT

V: TRBV2
D: NA
size: NA
J: TRBJ1-4
CDR3: CASSRNLGGLATNEKLFF
DNA: TGTGCCAGCAGTCGCAACCTGGGGGGTCTAGCGACTAATGAAAAACTGTTTTTT

V: TRBV27
D: NA
size: NA
J: TRBJ1-5
CDR3: CASSPRTSLGNQPQHF
DNA: TGTGCCAGCAGTCCCCGGACTTCCTTGGGCAATCAGCCCCAGCATTTT

V: TRBV29-1
D: NA
size: NA
J: TRBJ2-5
CDR3: CSVDWGVYQETQYF
DNA: TGCAGCGTTGACTGGGGGGTTTACCAAGAGACCCAGTACTTC

V: TRBV18
D: TRBD1
size: NA
J: TRBJ1-6
CDR3: CASSMTGGDNSPLHF
DNA: TGTGCCAGCTCAATGACAGGGGGCGATAATTCACCCCTCCACTTT

V: TRBV19
D: NA
size: NA
J: TRBJ1-2
CDR3: CASSIPGQGGNYGYTF
DNA: TGTGCCAGTAGTATACCGGGCCAGGGAGGTAACTATGGCTACACCTTC

V: TRBV7-2
D: TRBD2
size: NA
J: TRBJ2-3
CDR3: CASRRAGAARTDTQYF
DNA: TGTGCCAGCAGAAGAGCGGGGGCCGCGCGCACAGATACGCAGTATTTT

V: TRBV9
D: TRBD1
size: NA
J: TRBJ2-6
CDR3: CASSVVPGQGKSGANVLTF
DNA: TGTGCCAGCAGCGTAGTTCCGGGACAGGGTAAATCTGGGGCCAACGTCCTGACTTTC

V: TRBV7-6
D: NA
size: NA
J: TRBJ2-7
CDR3: CASSLQQGGEQYF
DNA: TGTGCCAGCAGCCTACAACAGGGTGGAGAGCAGTACTTC

V: TRBV10-3
D: NA
size: NA
J: TRBJ2-7
CDR3: CAISRGAVLNDEQYF
DNA: TGTGCCATCTCCCGGGGAGCCGTGTTAAACGACGAGCAGTACTTC

V: TRBV2
D: TRBD2
size: NA
J: TRBJ2-1
CDR3: CASNMGLAGGLNEQFF
DNA: TGTGCCAGCAACATGGGACTAGCGGGGGGACTCAATGAGCAGTTCTTC

V: TRBV5-6
D: TRBD1
size: NA
J: TRBJ1-1
CDR3: CASSPTGGAWNTEAFF
DNA: TGTGCCAGCAGTCCTACAGGGGGCGCGTGGAACACTGAAGCTTTCTTT

V: TRBV5-4
D: NA
size: few
J: TRBJ2-3
CDR3: CASSLNAGSDTQYF
DNA: TGTGCCAGCAGCTTGAACGCGGGTTCAGATACGCAGTATTTT

V: TRBV30
D: NA
size: few
J: TRBJ1-1
CDR3: CAWSSGGTEAFF
DNA: TGTGCCTGGAGTTCCGGGGGCACTGAAGCTTTCTTT

V: TRBV28
D: TRBD1
size: NA
J: TRBJ2-6
CDR3: CASSFRDRAPGANVLTF
DNA: TGTGCCAGCAGTTTCAGGGACAGGGCTCCTGGGGCCAACGTCCTGACTTTC

V: TRBV5-4
D: TRBD2
size: NA
J: TRBJ2-2
CDR3: CASSLGTSGRAGELFF
DNA: TGTGCCAGCAGCTTGGGGACTAGCGGGAGGGCCGGGGAGCTGTTTTTT

V: TRBV4-3
D: NA
size: once
J: TRBJ1-4
CDR3: CASSQDSFNEKLFF
DNA: TGCGCCAGCAGCCAGGACAGCTTTAATGAAAAACTGTTTTTT

V: TRBV30
D: NA
size: NA
J: TRBJ2-5
CDR3: CAWRWTVKKETQYF
DNA: TGTGCCTGGAGGTGGACAGTTAAGAAAGAGACCCAGTACTTC

V: TRBV7-8
D: TRBD1
size: NA
J: TRBJ1-5
CDR3: CASNRGSNQPQHF
DNA: TGTGCCAGCAACAGGGGAAGCAATCAGCCCCAGCATTTT

V: TRBV11-3
D: NA
size: NA
J: TRBJ2-3
CDR3: CASSLARLTSTDTQYF
DNA: TGTGCCAGCAGCTTAGCTCGCCTTACTAGCACAGATACGCAGTATTTT

V: TRBV28
D: NA
size: NA
J: TRBJ1-4
CDR3: CASSPQMYEKLFF
DNA: TGTGCCAGCAGTCCACAGATGTATGAAAAACTGTTTTTT

V: TRBV3-1/TRBV3-2
D: NA
size: NA
J: TRBJ1-5
CDR3: CASSQDRSSNQPQHF
DNA: TGTGCCAGCAGCCAAGACAGGTCTAGCAATCAGCCCCAGCATTTT

V: TRBV18
D: TRBD2
size: NA
J: TRBJ2-1
CDR3: CASSPQLAGVYNEQFF
DNA: TGTGCCAGCTCACCGCAACTAGCGGGAGTCTACAATGAGCAGTTCTTC

V: TRBV6-5
D: NA
size: few
J: TRBJ2-1
CDR3: CASTKRLDNEQFF
DNA: TGTGCCAGCACCAAAAGACTAGACAATGAGCAGTTCTTC

V: TRBV6-5
D: TRBD1
size: NA
J: TRBJ1-2
CDR3: CASSYTGQGGSYTF
DNA: TGTGCCAGCAGTTACACTGGACAGGGCGGAAGCTACACCTTC

V: TRBV12-5
D: NA
size: NA
J: TRBJ1-1
CDR3: CASGLTSKGGLNWANTEAFF
DNA: TGTGCTAGTGGTTTGACATCGAAAGGGGGTCTGAATTGGGCGAACACTGAAGCTTTCTTT

V: TRBV24-1
D: TRBD2
size: NA
J: TRBJ2-3
CDR3: CATKSVSGRDTDTQYF
DNA: TGTGCCACCAAGTCGGTTAGCGGGAGGGATACTGATACGCAGTATTTT

V: TRBV4-1
D: NA
size: few
J: TRBJ1-2
CDR3: CASSQDRDYGYTF
DNA: TGCGCCAGCAGCCAAGACAGGGACTATGGCTACACCTTC

V: TRBV7-2
D: TRBD2
size: NA
J: TRBJ2-1
CDR3: CASSLSSGGPYNEQFF
DNA: TGTGCCAGCAGCTTATCCTCGGGGGGACCCTACAATGAGCAGTTCTTC

V: TRBV29-1
D: NA
size: NA
J: TRBJ1-2
CDR3: CSVDGGARGYTF
DNA: TGCAGCGTTGACGGCGGGGCGCGCGGCTACACCTTC

V: TRBV6-2/TRBV6-3
D: NA
size: NA
J: TRBJ2-7
CDR3: CASSYLPGRPEQYF
DNA: TGTGCCAGCAGTTACCTCCCAGGGAGGCCCGAGCAGTACTTC